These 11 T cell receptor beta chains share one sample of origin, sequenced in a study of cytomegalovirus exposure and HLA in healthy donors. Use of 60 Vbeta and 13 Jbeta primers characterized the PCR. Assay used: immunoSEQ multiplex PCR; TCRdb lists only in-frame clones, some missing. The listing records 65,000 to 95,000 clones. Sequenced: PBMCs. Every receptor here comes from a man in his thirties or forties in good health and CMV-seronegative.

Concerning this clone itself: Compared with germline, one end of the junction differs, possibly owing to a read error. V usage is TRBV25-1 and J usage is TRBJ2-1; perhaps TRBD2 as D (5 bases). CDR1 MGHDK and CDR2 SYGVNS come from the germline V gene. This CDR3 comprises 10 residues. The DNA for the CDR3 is TGTGCCAGCAGTGATTGGGAGTGGGTCTTC. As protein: CASSDWEWVF.

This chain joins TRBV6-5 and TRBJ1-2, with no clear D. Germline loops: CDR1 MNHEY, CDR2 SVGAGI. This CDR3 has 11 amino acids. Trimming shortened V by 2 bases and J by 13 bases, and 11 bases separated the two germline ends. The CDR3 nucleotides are TGTGCCAGCAGTTACGGCCGAATAACCACCTTC. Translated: CASSYGRITTF.

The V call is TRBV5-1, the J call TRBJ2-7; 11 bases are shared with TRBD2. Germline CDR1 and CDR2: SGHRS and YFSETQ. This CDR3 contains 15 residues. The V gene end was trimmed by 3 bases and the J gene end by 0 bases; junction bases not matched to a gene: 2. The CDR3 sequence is CASSYLAGGSYEQYF. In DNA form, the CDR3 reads TGCGCCAGCAGCTATCTAGCGGGGGGCTCCTACGAGCAGTACTTC.

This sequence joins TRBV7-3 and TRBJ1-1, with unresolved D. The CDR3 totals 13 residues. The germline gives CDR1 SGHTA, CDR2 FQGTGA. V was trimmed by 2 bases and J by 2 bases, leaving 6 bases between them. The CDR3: CASSLEVNTEAFF. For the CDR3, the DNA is TGTGCCAGCAGCTTAGAGGTTAACACTGAAGCTTTCTTT.

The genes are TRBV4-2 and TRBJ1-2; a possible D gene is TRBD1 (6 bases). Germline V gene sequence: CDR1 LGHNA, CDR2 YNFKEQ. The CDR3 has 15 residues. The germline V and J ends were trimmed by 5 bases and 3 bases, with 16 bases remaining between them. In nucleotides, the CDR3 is TGTGCCAGCAGCAGAGGGTCCGGGACATACTATGGCTACACCTTC. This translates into CASSRGSGTYYGYTF.

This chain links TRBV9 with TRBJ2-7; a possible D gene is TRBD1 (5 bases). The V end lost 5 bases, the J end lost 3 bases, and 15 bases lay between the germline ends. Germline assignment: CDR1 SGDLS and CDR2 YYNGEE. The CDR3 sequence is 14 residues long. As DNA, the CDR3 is TGTGCCAGCAGTCCCTCGGACAAGATCTACGAGCAGTACTTC. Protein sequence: CASSPSDKIYEQYF.

The CDR3 bases are TGTGCCAGCAGCCCCCGACCGACTTTTACGGATACGCAGTATTTT. Translated: CASSPRPTFTDTQYF. This chain uses TRBV11-3 with TRBJ2-3, with no clear D. Trimming left V 5 bases short and J 6 bases short, with 18 bases between. Germline CDR1 reads SGHNT; CDR2 reads YENEEA. This CDR3 contains 15 residues. Based on the CDR3 plus reference TRBV11-3 and TRBJ2-3, the full variable domain is EAGVVQSPRYKIIEKKQPVAFWCNPISGHNTLYWYLQNLGQGPELLIRYENEEAVDDSQLPKDRFSAERLKGVDSTLKIQPAELGDSAVYLCASSPRPTFTDTQYFGPGTRLTVL.

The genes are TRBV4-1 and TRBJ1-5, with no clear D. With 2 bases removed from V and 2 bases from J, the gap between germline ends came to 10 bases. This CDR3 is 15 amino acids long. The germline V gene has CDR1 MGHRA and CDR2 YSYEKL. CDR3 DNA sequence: TGCGCCAGCAGCCAACGATCCGGGGGCAATCAGCCCCAGCATTTT. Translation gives CASSQRSGGNQPQHF.

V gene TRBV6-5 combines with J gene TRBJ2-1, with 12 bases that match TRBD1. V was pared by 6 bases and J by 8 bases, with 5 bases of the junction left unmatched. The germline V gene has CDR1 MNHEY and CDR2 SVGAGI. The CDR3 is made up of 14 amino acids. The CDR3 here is CASSRGQGAHEQFF. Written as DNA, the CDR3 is TGTGCCAGCAGCCGGGGACAGGGGGCGCATGAGCAGTTCTTC.

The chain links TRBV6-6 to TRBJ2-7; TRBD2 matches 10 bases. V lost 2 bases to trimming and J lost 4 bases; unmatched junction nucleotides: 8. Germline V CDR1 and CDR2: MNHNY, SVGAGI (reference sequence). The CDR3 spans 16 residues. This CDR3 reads CASSYRLAGVGYEQYF. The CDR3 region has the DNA TGTGCCAGCAGTTACAGGCTAGCGGGAGTTGGGTACGAGCAGTACTTC.

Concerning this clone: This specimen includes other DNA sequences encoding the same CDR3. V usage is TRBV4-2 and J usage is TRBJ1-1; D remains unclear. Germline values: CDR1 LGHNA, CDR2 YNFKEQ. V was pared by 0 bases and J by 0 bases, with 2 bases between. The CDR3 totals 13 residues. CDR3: CASSQDMNTEAFF. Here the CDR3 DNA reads TGTGCCAGCAGCCAAGATATGAACACTGAAGCTTTCTTT.